These T cell receptor beta chains were read from a single sample in a study of T cell responses to AZD1222 COVID-19 vaccine. Generated by immunoSEQ multiplex PCR, the TCRdb table keeps only in-frame clones and is missing some. The sample yields roughly 66,000 clones, 88% seen once. This material consisted of peripheral blood, taken 28 days after the second dose of the MenACWY control vaccine. All receptors derive from an adult who received the MenACWY meningococcal vaccine as a control. Both conserved end residues are part of each CDR3. D genes are given only for firm matches. The size field is filled for only some rows; it gives once, few, many or a size class.

-	-	TRBV7-2	TRBJ2-3	CASSLGARFGTDTQYF	TGTGCCAGCAGCCTAGGCGCGCGTTTCGGCACAGATACGCAGTATTTT
-	-	TRBV28	TRBJ1-6	CASSRPQAPLHF	TGTGCCAGCAGTCGCCCCCAGGCACCCCTCCACTTT
TRBD1	once	TRBV28	TRBJ1-1	CASSPTGTGGTEAFF	TGTGCCAGCAGTCCCACCGGGACAGGGGGGACTGAAGCTTTCTTT
-	-	TRBV12-3/TRBV12-4	TRBJ1-2	CASSGRVGYTF	TGTGCCAGCAGTGGGAGGGTTGGCTACACCTTC
TRBD2	once	TRBV5-1	TRBJ2-1	CASSLAQTSGRVEQFF	TGCGCCAGCAGCTTGGCCCAGACTAGCGGGAGGGTTGAGCAGTTCTTC
TRBD1	-	TRBV6-5	TRBJ2-3	CASSYLDRGIDTQYF	TGTGCCAGCAGTTACCTAGACAGGGGAATAGATACGCAGTATTTT
-	once	TRBV19	TRBJ1-5	CASSIDGGGISNQPQHF	TGTGCCAGTAGTATAGATGGGGGAGGGATCAGCAATCAGCCCCAGCATTTT
TRBD1	-	TRBV7-2	TRBJ1-2	CASSLEVTGYGYTF	TGTGCCAGCAGCTTAGAGGTGACAGGGTACGGCTACACCTTC
-	-	TRBV29-1	TRBJ2-7	CSVGDRNSYEQYF	TGCAGCGTTGGTGACCGGAACTCCTACGAGCAGTACTTC
-	-	TRBV7-3	TRBJ2-7	CASSLTGGYEQYF	TGTGCCAGCAGCTTAACCGGGGGCTACGAGCAGTACTTC
-	-	TRBV5-5	TRBJ2-7	CASSFPGNYEQYF	TGTGCCAGCAGCTTTCCAGGAAATTACGAGCAGTACTTC
TRBD2	-	TRBV19	TRBJ2-5	CASSRQGLAGGETQYF	TGTGCCAGTAGTAGACAGGGACTAGCGGGAGGTGAGACCCAGTACTTC
TRBD2	-	TRBV4-3	TRBJ2-7	CASSQVREGPYEQYF	TGCGCCAGCAGCCAAGTGCGGGAGGGTCCCTACGAGCAGTACTTC
-	-	TRBV10-1	TRBJ2-5	CASSDGRLGQETQYF	TGCGCCAGCAGTGACGGGAGATTGGGGCAAGAGACCCAGTACTTC
-	-	TRBV5-4	TRBJ2-7	CASSLTDEQYF	TGTGCCAGCAGCTTGACCGACGAGCAGTACTTC
TRBD1	-	TRBV18	TRBJ1-5	CASSPDRAPLTGNQPQHF	TGTGCCAGCTCACCAGACAGGGCGCCCCTTACGGGCAATCAGCCCCAGCATTTT
TRBD1	-	TRBV5-1	TRBJ1-5	CASSLAGTGGGQPQHF	TGCGCCAGCAGTCTCGCCGGGACAGGGGGCGGTCAGCCCCAGCATTTT
-	-	TRBV5-1	TRBJ1-5	CASSFSGANQPQHF	TGCGCCAGCAGCTTTTCAGGGGCCAATCAGCCCCAGCATTTT
-	once	TRBV13	TRBJ2-7	CASRDSPADEQYF	TGTGCCAGCAGGGATTCTCCCGCCGACGAGCAGTACTTC
TRBD2	-	TRBV7-2	TRBJ2-2	CASSSGLAVTGELFF	TGTGCCAGCAGCTCGGGACTAGCAGTGACCGGGGAGCTGTTTTTT
-	-	TRBV19	TRBJ1-5	CASSIVRDSNQPQHF	TGTGCCAGTAGTATAGTTCGGGACAGCAATCAGCCCCAGCATTTT
TRBD1	-	TRBV7-9	TRBJ1-4	CASSRGTGEGEKLFF	TGTGCCAGCAGCCGGGGGACAGGGGAAGGCGAAAAACTGTTTTTT
TRBD1	-	TRBV3-1/TRBV3-2	TRBJ2-2	CASSPGQGFGELFF	TGTGCCAGCAGCCCCGGACAGGGTTTCGGGGAGCTGTTTTTT
-	-	TRBV12-3/TRBV12-4	TRBJ2-7	CASSLSGFGEQYF	TGTGCCAGCAGTTTATCGGGGTTTGGCGAGCAGTACTTC
-	few	TRBV15	TRBJ2-6	CATRRGAGQAGANVLTF	TGTGCCACCAGGAGAGGGGCAGGCCAGGCTGGGGCCAACGTCCTGACTTTC
-	-	TRBV7-9	TRBJ1-5	CASDRDSNQPQHF	TGTGCCAGCGATAGGGATAGCAATCAGCCCCAGCATTTT
-	-	TRBV6-5	TRBJ2-3	CASSYFGGQSDTQYF	TGTGCCAGCAGTTACTTCGGGGGACAATCAGATACGCAGTATTTT
-	-	TRBV19	TRBJ1-4	CASSQGGYEKLFF	TGTGCCAGTAGCCAGGGAGGATATGAAAAACTGTTTTTT
-	once	TRBV27	TRBJ2-1	CASSLGRNREQFF	TGTGCCAGCAGTTTGGGCCGAAACAGAGAGCAGTTCTTC
-	-	TRBV13	TRBJ1-1	CASSTRQRNTEAFF	TGTGCCAGCAGCACCCGACAGCGAAACACTGAAGCTTTCTTT
TRBD2	-	TRBV29-1	TRBJ2-1	CSVEDKLAGIYNEQFF	TGCAGCGTTGAAGATAAGCTAGCGGGGATCTACAATGAGCAGTTCTTC
TRBD2	-	TRBV28	TRBJ2-1	CASRNIGAGGYNEQFF	TGTGCCAGCAGGAACATAGGAGCGGGGGGTTACAATGAGCAGTTCTTC
-	-	TRBV29-1	TRBJ2-5	CSVGGPQETQYF	TGCAGCGTGGGGGGGCCCCAAGAGACCCAGTACTTC
-	-	TRBV28	TRBJ1-6	CASSFSSNSPLHF	TGTGCCAGCAGTTTCTCGTCGAATTCACCCCTCCACTTT
-	-	TRBV7-2	TRBJ2-3	CASSFFGTDTQYF	TGTGCCAGCAGCTTTTTCGGCACAGATACGCAGTATTTT
TRBD2	few	TRBV5-4	TRBJ2-1	CASSPRTSGSYNEQFF	TGTGCCAGCAGCCCCAGGACTAGCGGTTCCTACAATGAGCAGTTCTTC
-	-	TRBV3-1/TRBV3-2	TRBJ2-3	CASSLGVSDTQYF	TGTGCCAGCAGCCTTGGAGTCTCAGATACGCAGTATTTT
-	-	TRBV30	TRBJ2-2	CAWSVGMMNTGELFF	TGTGCCTGGAGTGTAGGAATGATGAACACCGGGGAGCTGTTTTTT
-	few	TRBV4-2	TRBJ2-2	CASSQDWAGELFF	TGTGCCAGCAGCCAAGACTGGGCCGGGGAGCTGTTTTTT
-	-	TRBV30	TRBJ1-3	CAWSVRVSGNTIYF	TGTGCCTGGAGTGTACGAGTTTCTGGAAACACCATATATTTT
TRBD1	-	TRBV19	TRBJ1-4	CASSIRAGGIEKLFF	TGTGCCAGTAGTATTCGGGCAGGGGGCATTGAAAAACTGTTTTTT
TRBD1	-	TRBV4-3	TRBJ1-4	CASSQETLRQGAEEKLFF	TGCGCCAGCAGCCAAGAAACCCTCCGGCAGGGGGCAGAAGAAAAACTGTTTTTT
-	-	TRBV28	TRBJ1-2	CASSSLKGYTF	TGTGCCAGCAGTTCCCTCAAAGGCTACACCTTC
TRBD1	medium-sized	TRBV28	TRBJ1-5	CASIPRDRGQPQHF	TGTGCCAGCATACCTCGGGACAGAGGGCAGCCCCAGCATTTT
TRBD1	-	TRBV7-2	TRBJ2-7	CASSSGQAGYEQYF	TGTGCCAGCAGCTCCGGACAGGCGGGCTACGAGCAGTACTTC
-	-	TRBV28	TRBJ2-6	CASLGGANVLTF	TGTGCCAGCCTCGGTGGGGCCAACGTCCTGACTTTC
-	-	TRBV5-1	TRBJ1-1	CASSFGREPNTEAFF	TGCGCCAGCAGCTTCGGCAGGGAGCCCAACACTGAAGCTTTCTTT
TRBD2	-	TRBV4-3	TRBJ2-4	CASSQELAGAGKNIQYF	TGCGCCAGCAGCCAAGAACTAGCGGGGGCCGGTAAAAACATTCAGTACTTC
-	-	TRBV5-4	TRBJ1-1	CASSRGRPNTEAFF	TGTGCCAGCAGCCGGGGACGGCCAAACACTGAAGCTTTCTTT
-	-	TRBV28	TRBJ2-3	CASSPQRTSTDTQYF	TGTGCCAGCAGTCCCCAACGAACTAGCACAGATACGCAGTATTTT
-	-	TRBV2	TRBJ1-6	CASISERGANSPLHF	TGTGCCAGCATCAGCGAACGTGGGGCAAATTCACCCCTCCACTTT
TRBD1	-	TRBV7-9	TRBJ2-7	CASSLEAGGTYEQYF	TGTGCCAGCAGCTTAGAGGCAGGGGGCACCTACGAGCAGTACTTC
-	-	TRBV2	TRBJ1-2	CASSEPGPESYTF	TGTGCCAGCAGTGAACCAGGGCCTGAAAGCTACACCTTC
-	-	TRBV19	TRBJ2-3	CASRTDPSTDTQYF	TGTGCCAGTAGGACAGATCCTAGCACAGATACGCAGTATTTT
-	-	TRBV21-1	TRBJ1-1	CASSKRGGNTEAFF	TGTGCCAGCAGCAAAAGGGGGGGAAACACTGAAGCTTTCTTT
TRBD1	-	TRBV9	TRBJ2-5	CASSVAGGSTGTQYF	TGTGCCAGCAGCGTAGCAGGGGGCTCAACCGGGACCCAGTACTTC
-	-	TRBV4-3	TRBJ2-2	CASLGLDSGELFF	TGCGCCAGCCTCGGCCTGGACTCCGGGGAGCTGTTTTTT
TRBD2	-	TRBV20-1	TRBJ2-2	CSASSLLAGSSDDGELFF	TGCAGTGCGAGTAGCTTACTAGCGGGAAGTTCGGATGACGGGGAGCTGTTTTTT
-	-	TRBV5-6	TRBJ2-3	CASSLEPSSADTQYF	TGTGCCAGCAGCTTGGAGCCGAGTTCCGCAGATACGCAGTATTTT
TRBD1	-	TRBV5-6	TRBJ1-2	CASSPRPNPGQVVYYGYTF	TGTGCCAGCAGTCCAAGACCTAATCCGGGACAGGTCGTGTACTATGGCTACACCTTC